This entry lists 29 T cell receptor beta chains sequenced from one sample in a study of T cell responses to AZD1222 COVID-19 vaccine. The method was immunoSEQ multiplex PCR; TCRdb's version includes in-frame clones alone and lacks a portion of them. There are about 120,000 clones in the sample; around nine tenths occur only once, and about 12% lies in the top ten. Sample: peripheral blood, taken on day 0 of AZD1222 vaccination. The receptors here all came from an adult in good health.

The V and J genes are TRBV4-1 and TRBJ2-3; D is ambiguous. Germline CDR1 MGHRA, CDR2 YSYEKL. The V end was cut by 3 bases, the J end by 5 bases, with 6 bases between. This CDR3 has 12 amino acids. CDR3 coding DNA: TGCGCCAGCAGCCACATCGGAGATACGCAGTATTTT. It is translated as CASSHIGDTQYF.

The chain combines TRBV5-4 with TRBJ2-2, with D possibly TRBD2 on 5 matching bases. CDR3 size: 17 residues. Trimming took 3 bases from V and 2 from J, leaving 17 bases between them. The germline gives CDR1 SGHNT, CDR2 YYREEE (reference sequence). The CDR3: CASSSLAMGRNTGELFF. The DNA of the CDR3 is TGTGCCAGCAGCTCGTTAGCGATGGGCCGAAACACCGGGGAGCTGTTTTTT.

The chain carries TRBV28 and TRBJ2-7; 9 bases are shared with TRBD1. CDR1 and CDR2 (germline): MDHEN, SYDVKM. The CDR3 totals 16 residues. V shed 5 bases, J shed 2 bases, and the junction held 10 bases outside the gene matches. The CDR3 DNA reads as TGTGCCAGCAGTCAGCCGGGACAGGGAAATCCCTACGAGCAGTACTTC. It encodes CASSQPGQGNPYEQYF.

This clone was picked up one time. V usage is TRBV6-5 and J usage is TRBJ1-6, with TRBD1 as a possible D gene (6 bases). This CDR3 spans 16 amino acids. CDR1 is MNHEY, CDR2 SVGAGI, per germline. With 2 bases removed from V and 10 bases from J, the gap between germline ends came to 18 bases. The CDR3 protein is CASSYTLDSRRSPLHF. CDR3 nucleotides: TGTGCCAGCAGTTACACCTTGGACAGCAGAAGATCACCCCTCCACTTT.

The chain is built from TRBV28 and TRBJ2-1, with D perhaps matching TRBD2 (5 bases). The CDR3 runs to 15 residues. Germline V gives CDR1 MDHEN, CDR2 SYDVKM. Trimming took off 5 bases at V and 3 bases at J, with 14 bases between the two ends. The CDR3 bases are TGTGCCAGCAGTAAAAGGAGAGGGAGCTACAATGAGCAGTTCTTC. This gives the protein CASSKRRGSYNEQFF.

The chain links TRBV29-1 to TRBJ2-1, with 11 bases aligning to TRBD1. Germline CDR1 and CDR2: SQVTM and ANQGSEA. Losses at the gene ends were 7 bases for V and 6 bases for J; bases not matched to a gene: 2. This CDR3 is built from 12 residues. The CDR3 DNA follows: TGCAGCGCAGGACAGGGGGCCAATGAGCAGTTCTTC. This translates into CSAGQGANEQFF.

The rearrangement uses TRBV19 and TRBJ1-5; 8 nucleotides match TRBD1. V dropped 7 bases and J dropped 3; count of bases not matched to a gene: 8. The germline V gene encodes CDR1 LNHDA and CDR2 SQIVND (reference sequence). This CDR3 contains 15 residues. CDR3 bases: TGTGCCAGTAACCAGGACAGGGCGTTCAATCAGCCCCAGCATTTT. This encodes CASNQDRAFNQPQHF. Based on the CDR3 plus reference TRBV19 and TRBJ1-5, the full variable domain is DGGITQSPKYLFRKEGQNVTLSCEQNLNHDAMYWYRQDPGQGLRLIYYSQIVNDFQKGDIAEGYSVSREKKESFPLTVTSAQKNPTAFYLCASNQDRAFNQPQHFGDGTRLSIL.

V gene TRBV15 combines with J gene TRBJ1-5; 7 nucleotides align to TRBD1. The length of the CDR3 is 15 residues. In germline, CDR1 is LNHNV, CDR2 YYDKDF (reference sequence). The V and J ends lost 0 bases and 7 bases, in that order; junction bases with no gene match: 6. DNA of the CDR3: TGTGCCACCAGCAGAGACAGGGGGTCAGGGCAGCCCCAGCATTTT. Translated, it gives CATSRDRGSGQPQHF.

The V and J genes are TRBV24-1 and TRBJ2-2; 7 nucleotides agree with TRBD2. V shed 10 bases and J 5 bases; nucleotides not matched to a gene: 6. Looked up from germline, CDR1 is KGHDR and CDR2 is SFDVKD. The length of the CDR3 is 13 residues. The CDR3 DNA sequence: TGTGCCACGGAGTGGGGGGGGACCGGGGAGCTGTTTTTT. Protein sequence: CATEWGGTGELFF.

V gene TRBV15 combines with J gene TRBJ2-5; D unclear. Trimming took off 0 bases at V and 5 bases at J, with 10 bases between the two ends. The CDR3 runs 14 residues. Germline assignment: CDR1 LNHNV and CDR2 YYDKDF (reference sequence). CDR3 sequence: CATSRDWVSETQYF. The CDR3 coding sequence is TGTGCCACCAGCAGAGATTGGGTGTCGGAGACCCAGTACTTC.

This clone came up once. V gene TRBV6-5 combines with J gene TRBJ1-1; D remains unclear. CDR3 length equals 11 residues. The germline V gene has CDR1 MNHEY and CDR2 SVGAGI. Trimming took off 4 bases at V and 8 bases at J, with 8 bases between the two ends. The CDR3 DNA reads TGTGCCAGCAGTTCATCACGCGAAGCTTTCTTT. Protein product: CASSSSREAFF.

The chain joins TRBV5-1 to TRBJ2-2; tentatively, D is TRBD2 (6 bases). CDR3 length: 15 residues. Germline V lookup: CDR1 SGHRS, CDR2 YFSETQ. Trimming removed 0 bases from V and 0 bases from J, with 6 bases in between. CDR3 sequence: CASSLGGTNTGELFF. CDR3 coding DNA: TGCGCCAGCAGCTTGGGCGGGACGAACACCGGGGAGCTGTTTTTT.

The gene calls are TRBV7-2 and TRBJ2-7; D gene unclear. From germline, CDR1 is SGHTA and CDR2 FQGNSA. Between the trimmed V and J ends, which lost 5 bases and 2 bases, there was a span of 16 bases. This CDR3 is 15 amino acids long. This chain's CDR3 is CASSPVGLRPYEQYF. The CDR3 region has the DNA TGTGCCAGCAGCCCTGTGGGGTTGAGACCCTACGAGCAGTACTTC.

V and J are TRBV28 and TRBJ2-7; D call uncertain. The CDR3 loop spans 13 amino acids. Germline V lookup: CDR1 MDHEN, CDR2 SYDVKM. Trimming removed 6 bases from V and 6 bases from J, with 15 bases in between. The CDR3: CASSPEIRSEQYF. The DNA of the CDR3 is TGTGCCAGCAGCCCCGAAATTCGGAGCGAGCAGTACTTC. The complete variable domain, with remaining parts taken from reference TRBV28 and TRBJ2-7, reads DVKVTQSSRYLVKRTGEKVFLECVQDMDHENMFWYRQDPGLGLRLIYFSYDVKMKEKGDIPEGYSVSREKKERFSLILESASTNQTSMYLCASSPEIRSEQYFGPGTRLTVT.

The chain uses TRBV7-2 and TRBJ1-6; possible D gene TRBD1, 6 bases. The germline gives CDR1 SGHTA, CDR2 FQGNSA. V was trimmed by 5 bases and J by 10 bases, leaving 18 bases between them. The CDR3 length is 15 residues. The CDR3 spells CASSPAQGSSSPLHF. The CDR3 coding sequence is TGTGCCAGCAGCCCGGCACAGGGATCCAGCTCACCCCTCCACTTT.

The chain links TRBV2 to TRBJ1-5; TRBD1 matches at 7 bases. The germline V gene encodes CDR1 SNHLY and CDR2 FYNNEI. The CDR3 has 17 residues. V trimming: 4 bases; J trimming: 0 bases; junction bases outside the gene matches: 9. CDR3 residues: CASSAEQGLYSNQPQHF. The CDR3 bases are TGTGCCAGCAGTGCGGAACAGGGGCTATATAGCAATCAGCCCCAGCATTTT.

The chain joins TRBV7-9 to TRBJ1-6; 9 bases map to TRBD1. V was pared by 5 bases and J by 7 bases, with 3 bases of the junction left unmatched. The CDR3 has 14 amino acids. CDR1 is SEHNR and CDR2 is FQNEAQ in the germline V gene (reference sequence). The CDR3 sequence is CASSIGTGNSPLHF. The CDR3 region has the DNA TGTGCCAGCAGCATCGGGACAGGGAATTCACCCCTCCACTTT.

CDR3 in amino acids: CSVGEGGSSPLHF. Here the CDR3 DNA reads TGCAGCGTTGGGGAAGGGGGCTCTTCACCCCTCCACTTT. The chain has TRBV29-1 and TRBJ1-6; TRBD1 matches at 7 bases. From germline, CDR1 is SQVTM and CDR2 ANQGSEA. Unmatched junction bases numbered 6, after V lost 4 bases and J lost 9 bases. The CDR3 extends over 13 amino acids.

The V call is TRBV7-6, the J call TRBJ2-2; D uncertain. Per the germline V gene, CDR1 is SGHVS and CDR2 is FNYEAQ. V lost 1 base and J lost 0, with 12 bases in between. The CDR3 totals 17 residues. CDR3 sequence: CASSLVHRASNTGELFF. DNA for the CDR3: TGTGCCAGCAGCTTAGTTCATAGGGCATCGAACACCGGGGAGCTGTTTTTT.

The chain combines TRBV5-6 with TRBJ1-2; TRBD1 aligns across 8 bases. The length of the CDR3 is 17 residues. Germline V CDR1 and CDR2: SGHDT, YYEEEE. The V and J ends lost 0 bases and 5 bases, in that order; junction bases with no gene match: 12. Here the CDR3 DNA reads TGTGCCAGCAGCTTGGGTTCAGGGGGCGCGAAAAGATATGGCTACACCTTC. This sequence encodes CASSLGSGGAKRYGYTF.

The chain couples TRBV7-2 to TRBJ2-5; D is possibly TRBD1 (6 bases). CDR1 SGHTA and CDR2 FQGNSA come from the germline V gene. The CDR3 totals 13 residues. Trimming pared 5 bases from V and 5 bases from J, leaving 12 bases between. Here the CDR3 DNA reads TGTGCCAGCAGCCGTAACAGGGATGAGACCCAGTACTTC. It specifies CASSRNRDETQYF.

J is TRBJ2-1 and V is TRBV19, with D uncertain. The CDR3 is made up of 11 amino acids. Germline V lookup: CDR1 LNHDA, CDR2 SQIVND (reference sequence). V was shortened by 3 bases and J by 7 bases, with 4 bases between the two germline ends. CDR3 bases: TGTGCCAGTAGTATTGAAAATGAGCAGTTCTTC. It is translated as CASSIENEQFF.

The chain has TRBV28 and TRBJ1-5; 9 bases match TRBD1. This CDR3 comprises 14 residues. The J segment lost 6 bases and the V segment lost 6 bases, leaving 6 bases of the junction unmatched. Germline assignment: CDR1 MDHEN and CDR2 SYDVKM. Here the CDR3 reads CASSQDRGGQPQHF. CDR3 bases: TGTGCCAGCAGCCAGGACAGGGGAGGTCAGCCCCAGCATTTT.

This chain links TRBV19 with TRBJ1-2; D gene unclear. The CDR3 loop spans 14 amino acids. Per the germline V gene, CDR1 is LNHDA and CDR2 is SQIVND (reference sequence). Deletions cut 2 bases from V and 7 bases from J, with 14 bases between. CDR3 protein: CASSIYREVGGYTF. The CDR3 DNA sequence: TGTGCCAGTAGTATATATAGGGAGGTGGGTGGCTACACCTTC.

The V gene is TRBV30, the J gene TRBJ1-6, with D maybe TRBD1 (5 bases). This CDR3 region has 12 residues. In germline, CDR1 is GTSNPN, CDR2 SVGIG (reference sequence). Deletions cut 2 bases from V and 11 bases from J, with 10 bases between. The chain's CDR3 is CAWSYGGAPLHF. The CDR3 DNA sequence: TGTGCCTGGAGTTATGGGGGGGCACCCCTCCACTTT.

CDR3 amino acids: CASSIDPGARGEQFF. Here the CDR3 DNA reads TGTGCCAGCAGCATAGATCCGGGGGCCCGGGGTGAGCAGTTCTTC. The chain couples TRBV7-2 to TRBJ2-1; D might be TRBD1 or TRBD2, each matching 6 bases. The CDR3 has 15 amino acids. Germline V lookup: CDR1 SGHTA, CDR2 FQGNSA. V was pared by 5 bases and J by 9 bases, with 20 bases between.

This clone showed up just once. This chain connects TRBV7-2 to TRBJ2-1; D remains unclear. V shed 5 bases and J shed 7 bases, with 9 bases lying between them. CDR3 length: 12 residues. Germline values: CDR1 SGHTA, CDR2 FQGNSA. The DNA of the CDR3 is TGTGCCAGCAGCCTACATGGGAATGAGCAGTTCTTC. This encodes CASSLHGNEQFF.

The rearrangement uses TRBV15 and TRBJ2-3; TRBD2 agrees at 9 bases. Per the germline V gene, CDR1 is LNHNV and CDR2 is YYDKDF (reference sequence). V lost 3 bases and J lost 0; bases outside the gene matches: 10. The CDR3 length is 18 residues. The CDR3 DNA sequence: TGTGCCACCAGCAGTGATGACGTACTAGCGGGTAGCACAGATACGCAGTATTTT. It yields the protein CATSSDDVLAGSTDTQYF. Variable domain in full (rest from reference TRBV15 and TRBJ2-3): DAMVIQNPRYQVTQFGKPVTLSCSQTLNHNVMYWYQQKSSQAPKLLFHYYDKDFNNEADTPDNFQSRRPNTSFCFLDIRSPGLGDTAMYLCATSSDDVLAGSTDTQYFGPGTRLTVL.

The chain recombines TRBV7-9 with TRBJ2-7; TRBD1 is a possible D gene (5 bases). The V gene's germline CDR1 is SEHNR and CDR2 FQNEAQ (reference sequence). With 6 bases removed from V and 2 bases from J, the gap between germline ends came to 11 bases. This CDR3 region has 13 residues. CDR3 sequence (DNA): TGTGCCAGCAGATCTGACAGCGCCTACGAGCAGTACTTC. As protein: CASRSDSAYEQYF.